This entry is about one TCR beta chain. Its antigen specificity is not known. The record has no base qualities; no much larger clone is one base away. Using the deep immunoSEQ assay, multiplex PCR amplified TCR CDR3 regions from genomic DNA. Extracted genomic DNA from each cell subset was distributed evenly across all wells of several immunoSEQ 96-well plates, and each plate was treated as a replicate. Each replicate PCR for unsorted PBMC received roughly 300 ng genomic DNA, equal to 25,000 to 30,000 T cell genomes. Genomic DNA from unsorted PBMC was sequenced over ten immunoSEQ deep assay plates. Purified libraries were quantified with a Qubit 3.0 fluorometer, sized on a Bioanalyzer 2100, and re-quantified with the KAPA Library Quantification kit. Every immunoSEQ 96-well plate was sequenced on a dedicated single-read 150-cycle Illumina NextSeq 550 flow cell. The study's own analysis went as follows. The immunoSEQ output contained only junctional sequences without quality scores, so filtering could not match that applied to full-length reads. To assign V/J genes and CDR3, sequences were annotated using PyIR, a Python wrapper for IgBLAST v1.9, with IMGT germline references. Any read was removed if the V/J assignment was weak (E-value above 1e-6), the CDR3 was missing, or the read contained stop codons, out-of-frame junctions, or ambiguous translated residues. V3J clonotypes were defined by identical inferred V gene, J gene, and CDR3 amino acid sequence. Percentage overlap between repertoires was calculated by dividing the number of shared unique clonotypes by the size of the smaller repertoire. Three approaches were used to assess repertoire richness: RTK rarefaction, the Chao1 estimator, and Recon v2.1 estimates of unobserved clonotypes. In TCRdb, the immuneACCESS table is reduced to in-frame sequences with V and J assigned. These tables do not hold every clone; where another copy was compared, an unresolved V gene accounts for under half, and the others remain unexplained. V and J calls plus clone size are reproduced from that table; the DNA served to infer D and trimming. The sample data list 490,000 or so clones, and 76% of these were observed just once. The top ten clones comprise 10% to 15% of the sample.

At the junction V is shortened by 4 bases and J by 4 bases; bases outside the gene matches: 4. Inclusive of the bounding cysteine and phenylalanine, the CDR3 is 15 residues long. Solely the CDR3 DNA is kept, with 45 bases framed from the first base. The germline V gene (reference sequence) sets CDR1 to SGHNT and CDR2 to YYREEE. These data originate in a study of shared clonotypes between healthy human individuals (dated by TCRdb to the early 2020s). A note on the overall study: The cohort included three men and a couple of women between 18 and 49 years of age. To estimate repertoire size and how much clonotype sharing occurs between individuals, the study deeply sequenced the blood TCR repertoires of several healthy adults. To increase sequencing depth and limit assay-specific biases, TCR repertoire library preparation and sequencing were carried out by different laboratories using diverse techniques. Each donor's leukapheresis produced roughly between roughly 0.94 and 9.5 billion PBMCs. Overall results and qualifications from the work: Sampling was restricted to blood, and TCR repertoires in tissue are likely to differ from TCR repertoires in blood. Pairwise subsampling led to the expectation that sequencing depth would affect the degree of clonotype sharing among donors. Because the study included a small number of donors, the genetic and exposure-history diversity represented was limited.

Donors were healthy HIV-negative adults with no recently reported acute infections or vaccinations. Every donor was a Caucasian adult living in Nashville, Tennessee, USA. In the unsorted samples, approximately 82 million PBMCs were counted, and genomic DNA was extracted using the QIAamp DNA Blood Mini kit. Blood was collected by leukapheresis, and PBMCs were isolated by Ficoll-Histopaque density gradient centrifugation and then cryopreserved in liquid nitrogen vapor phase. This receptor was identified in a woman in her forties in good health. Some clones in this sample may be carry-over from other donors' samples. The sample comprised PBMCs. The rearrangement combines TRBV5-4 with TRBJ2-7, with 14 middle bases fitting TRBD2. The DNA is TGTGCCAGCAGCAGGGGACTAGCGGGAGTTTACGAGCAGTACTTC. Translation gives CASSRGLAGVYEQYF. The full variable domain, completed from the reference TRBV5-4 and TRBJ2-7 proteins outside the CDR3, reads ETGVTQSPTHLIKTRGQQVTLRCSSQSGHNTVSWYQQALGQGPQFIFQYYREEENGRGNFPPRFSGLQFPNYSSELNVNALELDDSALYLCASSRGLAGVYEQYFGPGTRLTVT.